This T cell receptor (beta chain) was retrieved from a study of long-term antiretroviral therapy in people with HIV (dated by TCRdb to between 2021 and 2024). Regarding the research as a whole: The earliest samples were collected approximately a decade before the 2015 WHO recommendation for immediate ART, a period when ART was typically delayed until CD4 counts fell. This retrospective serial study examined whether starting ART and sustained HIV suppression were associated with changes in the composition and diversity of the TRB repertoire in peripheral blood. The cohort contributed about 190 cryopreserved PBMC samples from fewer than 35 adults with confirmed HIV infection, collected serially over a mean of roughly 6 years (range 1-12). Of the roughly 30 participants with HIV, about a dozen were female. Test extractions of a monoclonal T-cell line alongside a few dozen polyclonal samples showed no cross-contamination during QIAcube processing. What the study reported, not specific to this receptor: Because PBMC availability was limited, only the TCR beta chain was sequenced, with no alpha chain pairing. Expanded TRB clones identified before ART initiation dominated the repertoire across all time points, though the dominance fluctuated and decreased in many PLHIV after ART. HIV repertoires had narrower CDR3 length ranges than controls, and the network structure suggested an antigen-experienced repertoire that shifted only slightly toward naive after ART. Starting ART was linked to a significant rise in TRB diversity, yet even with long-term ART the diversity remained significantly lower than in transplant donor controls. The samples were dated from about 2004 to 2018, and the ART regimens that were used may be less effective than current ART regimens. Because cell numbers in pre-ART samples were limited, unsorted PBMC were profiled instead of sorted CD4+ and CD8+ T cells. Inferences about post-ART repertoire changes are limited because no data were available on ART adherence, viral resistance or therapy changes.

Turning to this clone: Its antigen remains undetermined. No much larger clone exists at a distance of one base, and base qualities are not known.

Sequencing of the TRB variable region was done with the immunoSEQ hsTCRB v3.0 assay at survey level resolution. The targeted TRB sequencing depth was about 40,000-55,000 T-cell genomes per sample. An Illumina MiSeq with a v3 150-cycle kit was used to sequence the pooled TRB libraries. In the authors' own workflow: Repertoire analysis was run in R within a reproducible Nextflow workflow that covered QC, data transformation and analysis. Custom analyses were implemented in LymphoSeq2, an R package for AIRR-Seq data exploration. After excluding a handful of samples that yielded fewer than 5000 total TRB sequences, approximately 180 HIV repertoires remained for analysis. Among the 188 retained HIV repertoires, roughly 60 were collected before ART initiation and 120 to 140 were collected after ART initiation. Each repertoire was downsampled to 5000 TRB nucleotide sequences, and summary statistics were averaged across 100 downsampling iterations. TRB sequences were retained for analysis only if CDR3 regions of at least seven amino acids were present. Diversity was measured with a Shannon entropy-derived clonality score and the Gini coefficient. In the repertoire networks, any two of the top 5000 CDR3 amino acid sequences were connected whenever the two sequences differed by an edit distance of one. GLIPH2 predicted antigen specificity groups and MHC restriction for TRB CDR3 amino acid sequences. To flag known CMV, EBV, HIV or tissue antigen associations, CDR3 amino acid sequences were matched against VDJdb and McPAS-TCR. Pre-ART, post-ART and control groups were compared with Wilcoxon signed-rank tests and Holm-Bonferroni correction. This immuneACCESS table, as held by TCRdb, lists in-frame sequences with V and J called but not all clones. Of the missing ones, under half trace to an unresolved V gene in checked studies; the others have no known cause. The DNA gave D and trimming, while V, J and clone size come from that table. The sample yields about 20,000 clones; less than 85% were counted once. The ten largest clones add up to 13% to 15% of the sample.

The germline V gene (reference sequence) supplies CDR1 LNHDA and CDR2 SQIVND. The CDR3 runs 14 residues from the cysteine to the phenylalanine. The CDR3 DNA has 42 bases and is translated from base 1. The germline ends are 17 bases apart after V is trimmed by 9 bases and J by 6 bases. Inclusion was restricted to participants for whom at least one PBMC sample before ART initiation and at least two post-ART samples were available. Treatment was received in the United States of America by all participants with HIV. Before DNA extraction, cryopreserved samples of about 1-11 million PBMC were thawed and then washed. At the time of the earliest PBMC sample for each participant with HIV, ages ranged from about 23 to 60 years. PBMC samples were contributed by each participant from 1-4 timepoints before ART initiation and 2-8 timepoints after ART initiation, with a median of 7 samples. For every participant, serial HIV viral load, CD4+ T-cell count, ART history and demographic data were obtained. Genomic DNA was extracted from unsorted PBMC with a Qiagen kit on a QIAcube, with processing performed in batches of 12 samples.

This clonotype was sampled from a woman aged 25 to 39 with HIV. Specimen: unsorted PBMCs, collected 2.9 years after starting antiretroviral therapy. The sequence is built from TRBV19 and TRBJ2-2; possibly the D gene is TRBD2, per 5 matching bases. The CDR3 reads CASSKSREPGELFF. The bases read TGTGCCAGCTCGAAGTCCCGGGAACCCGGGGAGCTGTTTTTT.